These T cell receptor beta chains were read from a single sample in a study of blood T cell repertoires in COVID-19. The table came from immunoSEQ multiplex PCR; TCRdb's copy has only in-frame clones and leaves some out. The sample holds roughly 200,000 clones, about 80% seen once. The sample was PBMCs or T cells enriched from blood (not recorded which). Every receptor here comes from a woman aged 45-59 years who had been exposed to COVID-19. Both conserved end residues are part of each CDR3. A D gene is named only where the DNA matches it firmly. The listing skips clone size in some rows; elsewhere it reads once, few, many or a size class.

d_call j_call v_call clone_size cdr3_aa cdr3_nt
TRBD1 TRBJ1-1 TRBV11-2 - CASSLPWDRNTEAFF TGTGCCAGCAGCTTACCGTGGGACAGGAACACTGAAGCTTTCTTT
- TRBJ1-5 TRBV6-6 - CASGGREGPQHF TGTGCCAGCGGAGGCCGGGAGGGACCCCAGCATTTT
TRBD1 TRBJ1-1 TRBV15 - CATSRDRGQGGTEAFF TGTGCCACCAGCAGAGATAGAGGACAGGGAGGCACTGAAGCTTTCTTT
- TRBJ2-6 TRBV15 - CATSRDRQNVLTF TGTGCCACCAGCAGAGACAGGCAGAACGTCCTGACTTTC
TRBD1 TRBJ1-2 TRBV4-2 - CASSQGRGTGDGYTF TGTGCCAGCAGCCAAGGAAGGGGGACAGGGGACGGCTACACCTTC
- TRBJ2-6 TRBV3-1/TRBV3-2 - CASRRLAGANVLTF TGTGCCAGCAGGCGACTAGCTGGGGCCAACGTCCTGACTTTC
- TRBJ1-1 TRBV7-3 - CASSLFPDRTLTEAFF TGTGCCAGCAGCTTGTTCCCGGACAGAACGCTAACTGAAGCTTTCTTT
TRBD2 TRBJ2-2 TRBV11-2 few CASSRRLAGVSNTGELFF TGTGCCAGCAGCCGGAGACTAGCGGGAGTATCGAACACCGGGGAGCTGTTTTTT
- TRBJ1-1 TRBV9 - CASSVSGGVDTEAFF TGTGCCAGCAGCGTCTCCGGGGGGGTGGACACTGAAGCTTTCTTT
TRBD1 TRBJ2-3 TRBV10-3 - CAISSSPGQSTDTQYF TGTGCCATCAGTTCATCCCCGGGACAGAGCACAGATACGCAGTATTTT
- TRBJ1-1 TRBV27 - CASSSWRSTEAFF TGTGCCAGCAGCTCCTGGAGAAGCACTGAAGCTTTCTTT
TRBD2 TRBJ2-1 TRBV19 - CASKRDLSYNEQFF TGTGCCAGTAAGCGGGACTTATCCTACAATGAGCAGTTCTTC
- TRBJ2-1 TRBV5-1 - CASSFGRYNEQFF TGCGCCAGCAGCTTCGGTCGGTACAATGAGCAGTTCTTC
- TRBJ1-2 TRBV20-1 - CSAPRAGGYTF TGCAGTGCTCCCCGAGCAGGCGGCTACACCTTC
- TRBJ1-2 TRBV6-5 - CASSKQDLYGYTF TGTGCCAGCAGTAAACAGGACCTCTATGGCTACACCTTC
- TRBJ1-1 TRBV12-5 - CASGLGTREEAFF TGTGCTAGTGGTTTGGGAACGAGGGAGGAAGCTTTCTTT
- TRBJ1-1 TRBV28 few CASSPGHSEAFF TGTGCCAGCAGTCCGGGACATTCTGAAGCTTTCTTT
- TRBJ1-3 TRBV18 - CASSPQGPSGNTIYF TGTGCCAGCTCACCCCAGGGCCCCTCTGGAAACACCATATATTTT
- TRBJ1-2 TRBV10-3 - CAISETPTWGDGYTF TGTGCCATCAGTGAGACTCCCACATGGGGGGATGGCTACACCTTC
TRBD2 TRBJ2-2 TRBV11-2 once CASSLRGGLRGELFF TGTGCCAGCAGCCTCCGGGGGGGGTTACGCGGGGAGCTGTTTTTT
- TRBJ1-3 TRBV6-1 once CASSEGGGNTIYF TGTGCCAGCAGTGAAGGGGGCGGAAACACCATATATTTT
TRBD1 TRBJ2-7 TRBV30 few CAWSGQGGYEQYF TGTGCCTGGTCGGGACAGGGCGGCTACGAGCAGTACTTC
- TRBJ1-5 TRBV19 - CASSRGPENQPQHF TGTGCCAGTAGTAGGGGGCCAGAAAATCAGCCCCAGCATTTT
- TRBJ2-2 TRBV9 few CASSAKTGELFF TGTGCCAGCAGCGCTAAAACCGGGGAGCTGTTTTTT
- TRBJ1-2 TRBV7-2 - CASSLGGEYGYTF TGTGCCAGCAGCTTAGGGGGAGAATATGGCTACACCTTC
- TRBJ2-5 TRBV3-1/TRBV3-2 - CASSHPRLQGGETQYF TGTGCCAGCAGCCATCCCCGCCTACAGGGTGGAGAGACCCAGTACTTC
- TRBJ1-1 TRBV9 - CASSLREEYTEAFF TGTGCCAGCAGCCTTAGGGAGGAGTACACTGAAGCTTTCTTT
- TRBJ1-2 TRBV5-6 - CASSSYRVNYGYTF TGTGCCAGCAGCTCCTACAGGGTTAACTATGGCTACACCTTC
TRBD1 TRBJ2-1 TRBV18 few CASSRAGTGVNEQFF TGTGCCAGCTCACGCGCCGGGACAGGGGTCAATGAGCAGTTCTTC
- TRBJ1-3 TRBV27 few CASSPWGGTGNTIYF TGTGCCAGCTCCCCCTGGGGGGGAACTGGAAACACCATATATTTT
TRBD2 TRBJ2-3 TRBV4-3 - CASSQVAAGSDTQYF TGCGCCAGCAGCCAAGTCGCAGCGGGATCAGATACGCAGTATTTT
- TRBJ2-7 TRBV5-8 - CASTLHPYGSWQYF TGTGCCAGCACCCTCCATCCCTACGGGTCGTGGCAGTACTTC